This is a list of T cell receptor beta chains from one sample in a study of cytomegalovirus exposure and HLA in healthy donors. Sequencing was performed with immunoSEQ multiplex PCR; in TCRdb, only in-frame clones are kept and a portion is missing. The sample lists about 160,000 clones; approximately 88% were seen once. The sample taken for sequencing was PBMCs. The source is a woman aged 18-30 years in good health and CMV-seronegative. The CDR3 runs from the conserved cysteine through the conserved F or W. Each record gives: J gene, D gene, V gene, clone size, CDR3 protein, CDR3 DNA. A D gene is named only where the DNA matches it firmly. Where a row states a size, it is once, few, many or the class of an expanded clone; other rows omit it.

J: TRBJ2-7; D: -; V: TRBV6-4; size: -; CDR3: CATTTGKIVKNEQYF; DNA: TGTGCCACCACTACGGGGAAGATTGTAAAGAACGAGCAGTACTTC
J: TRBJ1-4; D: -; V: TRBV11-2; size: -; CDR3: CASSHILAGSREKLFF; DNA: TGTGCCAGCAGCCATATCTTGGCCGGGTCAAGGGAAAAACTGTTTTTT
J: TRBJ2-1; D: TRBD2; V: TRBV2; size: -; CDR3: CASTLRWLAGGRSSYNEQFF; DNA: TGTGCCAGCACTCTCCGGTGGCTAGCGGGGGGGCGGAGCTCCTACAATGAGCAGTTCTTC
J: TRBJ2-1; D: -; V: TRBV29-1; size: -; CDR3: CSVGRELYNEQFF; DNA: TGCAGCGTTGGCAGGGAACTCTACAATGAGCAGTTCTTC
J: TRBJ1-2; D: TRBD1; V: TRBV19; size: -; CDR3: CASSIPDRPLNYGYTF; DNA: TGTGCCAGTAGTATCCCGGACAGGCCCCTTAACTATGGCTACACCTTC
J: TRBJ1-3; D: -; V: TRBV28; size: -; CDR3: CASSPGGSVRTIYF; DNA: TGTGCCAGCAGTCCCGGGGGATCGGTGCGCACCATATATTTT
J: TRBJ1-1; D: TRBD1; V: TRBV19; size: -; CDR3: CASSINRGDTEAFF; DNA: TGTGCCAGTAGTATAAACAGGGGTGACACTGAAGCTTTCTTT
J: TRBJ2-7; D: TRBD2; V: TRBV13; size: -; CDR3: CASSRRLAGGPGKQYF; DNA: TGTGCCAGCAGCCGCCGACTAGCGGGGGGGCCGGGTAAGCAGTACTTC
J: TRBJ1-4; D: -; V: TRBV7-9; size: -; CDR3: CASSLGAGNNEKLFF; DNA: TGTGCCAGCAGCTTAGGAGCAGGAAATAATGAAAAACTGTTTTTT
J: TRBJ1-1; D: -; V: TRBV7-9; size: -; CDR3: CASSFQGGNTEAFF; DNA: TGTGCCAGCAGCTTCCAAGGGGGGAACACTGAAGCTTTCTTT
J: TRBJ2-7; D: -; V: TRBV6-1; size: -; CDR3: CASSGGQGVYEQYF; DNA: TGTGCCAGCAGTGGTGGGCAGGGTGTTTACGAGCAGTACTTC
J: TRBJ1-6; D: -; V: TRBV5-1; size: -; CDR3: CASSLRALGQGSYNSPLHF; DNA: TGCGCCAGCAGCTTGAGGGCTCTCGGCCAGGGCTCCTATAATTCACCCCTCCACTTT
J: TRBJ2-1; D: -; V: TRBV7-9; size: -; CDR3: CASSLGATGLQFF; DNA: TGTGCCAGCAGCTTAGGCGCGACAGGCCTGCAGTTCTTC
J: TRBJ1-1; D: -; V: TRBV5-5; size: -; CDR3: CASSLVSNMNTEAFF; DNA: TGTGCCAGCAGCTTGGTGTCAAACATGAACACTGAAGCTTTCTTT
J: TRBJ1-1; D: -; V: TRBV27; size: -; CDR3: CASREQGFTEAFF; DNA: TGTGCCAGCAGGGAACAGGGCTTCACTGAAGCTTTCTTT
J: TRBJ2-3; D: -; V: TRBV7-2; size: -; CDR3: CASSYHSGTMRRSTQYF; DNA: TGTGCCAGCAGCTATCATTCCGGGACAATGCGCAGAAGTACGCAGTATTTT
J: TRBJ1-3; D: TRBD1; V: TRBV19; size: -; CDR3: CASIGTGGNTIYF; DNA: TGTGCCAGTATTGGGACAGGGGGTAACACCATATATTTT
J: TRBJ1-1; D: -; V: TRBV6-1; size: -; CDR3: CAIAWGTEAFF; DNA: TGTGCCATAGCGTGGGGTACTGAAGCTTTCTTT
J: TRBJ1-6; D: TRBD1; V: TRBV5-1; size: -; CDR3: CASSLGTGGDNSPLHF; DNA: TGCGCCAGCAGCCTAGGGACAGGGGGTGATAATTCACCCCTCCACTTT
J: TRBJ2-2; D: -; V: TRBV6-1; size: -; CDR3: CASSESDTGELFF; DNA: TGTGCCAGCAGTGAGTCAGACACCGGGGAGCTGTTTTTT
J: TRBJ2-5; D: TRBD1; V: TRBV4-1; size: -; CDR3: CASSLTQGAMTETQYF; DNA: TGCGCCAGCAGCCTGACCCAGGGGGCTATGACGGAGACCCAGTACTTC
J: TRBJ1-1; D: -; V: TRBV19; size: -; CDR3: CASSIVEAAGATEAFF; DNA: TGTGCCAGTAGTATAGTGGAGGCGGCAGGGGCCACTGAAGCTTTCTTT
J: TRBJ1-6; D: -; V: TRBV27; size: few; CDR3: CASRRRDRRNSPLHF; DNA: TGTGCCAGCAGGCGGCGGGACCGCAGGAATTCACCCCTCCACTTT
J: TRBJ1-4; D: -; V: TRBV7-9; size: once; CDR3: CASSLRQLTNEKLFF; DNA: TGTGCCAGCAGCTTACGACAGCTTACTAATGAAAAACTGTTTTTT
J: TRBJ2-1; D: TRBD2; V: TRBV10-3; size: -; CDR3: CASTPSGGLNEQFF; DNA: TGTGCCAGCACCCCTAGCGGGGGATTAAATGAGCAGTTCTTC
J: TRBJ1-1; D: TRBD1; V: TRBV15; size: once; CDR3: CATSQGGNTEAFF; DNA: TGTGCCACCTCCCAGGGGGGAAACACTGAAGCTTTCTTT
J: TRBJ2-4; D: TRBD2; V: TRBV5-4; size: -; CDR3: CASSWGTSPDKNSQYF; DNA: TGTGCCAGCAGCTGGGGGACTAGCCCCGACAAAAACAGTCAGTACTTC
J: TRBJ2-3; D: -; V: TRBV2; size: -; CDR3: CASTSGLASTDTQYF; DNA: TGTGCCAGCACCTCGGGACTCGCAAGCACAGATACGCAGTATTTT
J: TRBJ1-3; D: -; V: TRBV29-1; size: few; CDR3: CSVEGRQSGNTIYF; DNA: TGCAGCGTTGAAGGGAGGCAATCTGGAAACACCATATATTTT
J: TRBJ2-2; D: TRBD2; V: TRBV5-1; size: -; CDR3: CASSFPTSGAGELFF; DNA: TGCGCCAGCAGCTTTCCGACTAGCGGGGCCGGGGAGCTGTTTTTT
J: TRBJ2-7; D: TRBD1; V: TRBV28; size: -; CDR3: CASSLNPGTGTNEQYF; DNA: TGTGCCAGCAGTTTGAATCCCGGGACAGGCACCAACGAGCAGTACTTC
J: TRBJ2-6; D: TRBD1; V: TRBV7-6; size: -; CDR3: CASSLQGRSGANVLTF; DNA: TGTGCCAGCAGCCTACAGGGGCGGTCTGGGGCCAACGTCCTGACTTTC
J: TRBJ2-7; D: TRBD1; V: TRBV4-1; size: -; CDR3: CASSQGGDRAFYEQYF; DNA: TGCGCCAGCAGCCAAGGAGGAGACAGGGCCTTCTACGAGCAGTACTTC
J: TRBJ2-6; D: -; V: TRBV9; size: -; CDR3: CASSVGHSRSFSGANVLTF; DNA: TGTGCCAGCAGCGTAGGTCACTCGAGGAGTTTCTCTGGGGCCAACGTCCTGACTTTC
J: TRBJ2-7; D: -; V: TRBV29-1; size: once; CDR3: CSVGSRGEQYF; DNA: TGCAGCGTTGGGAGCAGGGGCGAGCAGTACTTC
J: TRBJ1-5; D: -; V: TRBV5-8; size: -; CDR3: CASSLTGISNQPQHF; DNA: TGTGCCAGCAGCTTAACAGGAATTAGCAATCAGCCCCAGCATTTT
J: TRBJ1-6; D: -; V: TRBV28; size: -; CDR3: CASSLPGYDSPLHF; DNA: TGTGCCAGCAGTTTACCAGGGTATGATTCACCCCTCCACTTT
J: TRBJ2-3; D: TRBD1; V: TRBV11-3; size: -; CDR3: CASSERPGQGADTQYF; DNA: TGTGCCAGCAGCGAAAGGCCGGGACAGGGGGCTGATACGCAGTATTTT
J: TRBJ2-1; D: -; V: TRBV4-1; size: -; CDR3: CASSQVPTDSSYNEQFF; DNA: TGCGCCAGCAGCCAAGTTCCCACAGACAGCTCCTACAATGAGCAGTTCTTC
J: TRBJ1-5; D: -; V: TRBV5-6; size: -; CDR3: CASSLVSGSQPQHF; DNA: TGTGCCAGCAGCTTGGTATCGGGGAGCCAGCCCCAGCATTTT
J: TRBJ2-3; D: TRBD2; V: TRBV4-1; size: -; CDR3: CASSQDSSGGASTQYF; DNA: TGCGCCAGCAGCCAAGATTCTAGCGGGGGGGCCAGTACGCAGTATTTT
J: TRBJ1-2; D: TRBD1; V: TRBV9; size: -; CDR3: CASSAQGKANYGYTF; DNA: TGTGCCAGCAGCGCACAGGGGAAGGCGAACTATGGCTACACCTTC
J: TRBJ2-5; D: TRBD2; V: TRBV30; size: -; CDR3: CAWSVRRGGSLMGKTQYF; DNA: TGTGCCTGGAGTGTAAGGCGGGGGGGCTCATTAATGGGAAAGACCCAGTACTTC
J: TRBJ1-4; D: -; V: TRBV29-1; size: -; CDR3: CSVVSATNEKLFF; DNA: TGCAGCGTTGTGTCAGCGACTAATGAAAAACTGTTTTTT
J: TRBJ2-5; D: -; V: TRBV18; size: -; CDR3: CASSPGETQYF; DNA: TGTGCCAGCTCACCCGGGGAGACCCAGTACTTC
J: TRBJ2-7; D: TRBD2; V: TRBV27; size: -; CDR3: CASSLWGGSSDEQYF; DNA: TGTGCCAGCAGTCTCTGGGGAGGGTCTTCGGACGAGCAGTACTTC
J: TRBJ2-1; D: TRBD2; V: TRBV2; size: -; CDR3: CASRAGLAGVEQFF; DNA: TGTGCCAGCAGAGCGGGACTAGCGGGGGTCGAGCAGTTCTTC
J: TRBJ1-2; D: -; V: TRBV6-6; size: -; CDR3: CASRHGIGYTF; DNA: TGTGCCAGCAGACACGGGATTGGCTACACCTTC
J: TRBJ1-6; D: -; V: TRBV5-1; size: once; CDR3: CASSLAFRDF; DNA: TGCGCCAGCAGCTTGGCATTCCGGGACTTT
J: TRBJ2-2; D: -; V: TRBV5-1; size: -; CDR3: CASSLDTTNTGELFF; DNA: TGCGCCAGCAGCTTGGATACAACGAACACCGGGGAGCTGTTTTTT
J: TRBJ2-5; D: -; V: TRBV29-1; size: few; CDR3: CSVGQPGETQYF; DNA: TGCAGCGTTGGTCAGCCGGGGGAGACCCAGTACTTC
J: TRBJ2-5; D: -; V: TRBV5-8; size: -; CDR3: CASSGTLVGETQYF; DNA: TGTGCCAGCAGCGGGACTTTGGTCGGGGAGACCCAGTACTTC
J: TRBJ2-7; D: TRBD2; V: TRBV30; size: -; CDR3: CAWSRLAVSYEQYF; DNA: TGTGCCTGGTCCCGACTAGCCGTCTCCTACGAGCAGTACTTC
J: TRBJ2-6; D: -; V: TRBV5-1; size: -; CDR3: CASSLGHRSGANVLTF; DNA: TGCGCCAGCAGCTTGGGTCACAGATCAGGGGCCAACGTCCTGACTTTC
J: TRBJ1-6; D: TRBD1; V: TRBV28; size: -; CDR3: CASSLPGRGFNSPLHF; DNA: TGTGCCAGCAGTTTACCCGGCAGGGGGTTTAATTCACCCCTCCACTTT
J: TRBJ2-1; D: -; V: TRBV13; size: few; CDR3: CASSLAGTYNEQFF; DNA: TGTGCCAGCAGCTTAGCCGGGACTTACAATGAGCAGTTCTTC